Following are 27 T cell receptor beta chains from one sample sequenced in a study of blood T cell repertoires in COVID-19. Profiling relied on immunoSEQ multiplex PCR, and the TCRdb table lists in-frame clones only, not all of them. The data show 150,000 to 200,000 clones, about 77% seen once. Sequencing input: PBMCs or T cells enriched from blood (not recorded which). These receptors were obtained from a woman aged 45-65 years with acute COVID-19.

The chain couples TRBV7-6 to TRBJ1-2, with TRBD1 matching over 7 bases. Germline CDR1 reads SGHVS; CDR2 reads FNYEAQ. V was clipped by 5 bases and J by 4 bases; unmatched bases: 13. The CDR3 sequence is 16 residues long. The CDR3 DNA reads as TGTGCCAGCAGCACCCCTTACAGGGGAGGCGCCTATGGCTACACCTTC. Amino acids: CASSTPYRGGAYGYTF.

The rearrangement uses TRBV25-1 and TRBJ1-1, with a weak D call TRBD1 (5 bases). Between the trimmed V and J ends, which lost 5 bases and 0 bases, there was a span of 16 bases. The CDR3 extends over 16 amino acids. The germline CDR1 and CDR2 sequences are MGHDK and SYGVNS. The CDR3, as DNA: TGTGCCAGCAGTCCTGGGCCGGGGGTAATGAACACTGAAGCTTTCTTT. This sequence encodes CASSPGPGVMNTEAFF.

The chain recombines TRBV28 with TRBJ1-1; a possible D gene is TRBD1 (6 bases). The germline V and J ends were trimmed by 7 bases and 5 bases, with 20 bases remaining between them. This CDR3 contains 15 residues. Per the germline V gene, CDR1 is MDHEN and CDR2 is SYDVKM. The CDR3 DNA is TGTGCCAGCACTCTAACTCAGGGGCTCGGTACTGAAGCTTTCTTT. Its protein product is CASTLTQGLGTEAFF.

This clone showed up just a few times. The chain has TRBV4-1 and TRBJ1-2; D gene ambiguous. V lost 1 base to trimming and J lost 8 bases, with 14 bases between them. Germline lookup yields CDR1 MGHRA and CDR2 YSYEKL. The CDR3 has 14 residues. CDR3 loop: CASSQGAGREGYTF. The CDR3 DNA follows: TGCGCCAGCAGCCAAGGCGCGGGGAGAGAGGGCTACACCTTC.

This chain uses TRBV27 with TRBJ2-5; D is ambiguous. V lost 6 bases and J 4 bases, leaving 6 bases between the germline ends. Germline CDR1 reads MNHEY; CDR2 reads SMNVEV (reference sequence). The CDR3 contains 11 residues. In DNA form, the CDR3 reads TGTGCCAGCAGCCTAGGAGAGACCCAGTACTTC. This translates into CASSLGETQYF.

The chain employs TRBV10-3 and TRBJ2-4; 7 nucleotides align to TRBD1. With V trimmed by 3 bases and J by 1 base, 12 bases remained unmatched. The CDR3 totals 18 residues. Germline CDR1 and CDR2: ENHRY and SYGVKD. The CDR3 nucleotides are TGTGCCATCAGTGACTCTAACAGGGGAGAGGCGGCCAAAAACATTCAGTACTTC. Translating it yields CAISDSNRGEAAKNIQYF.

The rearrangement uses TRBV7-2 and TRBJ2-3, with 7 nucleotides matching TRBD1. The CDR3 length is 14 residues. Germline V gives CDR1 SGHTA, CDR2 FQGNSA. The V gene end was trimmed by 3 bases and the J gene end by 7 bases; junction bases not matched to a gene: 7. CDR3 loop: CASSLTGSVNTQYF. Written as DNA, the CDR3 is TGTGCCAGCAGCTTGACAGGGAGTGTCAATACGCAGTATTTT.

The CDR3 DNA follows: TGTGCCAGCAGCGCCGGGTCGGCTCGTTCTGGAAACACCATATATTTT. It encodes CASSAGSARSGNTIYF. The chain carries TRBV9 and TRBJ1-3; D gene ambiguous. The CDR3 totals 16 residues. CDR1 and CDR2 from the germline V gene are SGDLS and YYNGEE. The V end was cut by 3 bases, the J end by 1 base, with 14 bases between.

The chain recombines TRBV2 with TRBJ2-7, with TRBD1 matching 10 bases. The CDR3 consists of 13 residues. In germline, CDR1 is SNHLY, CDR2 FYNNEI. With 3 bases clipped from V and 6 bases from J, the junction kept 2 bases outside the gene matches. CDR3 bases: TGTGCCAGCAGTGAGGACAGGGGGGGCGAGCAGTACGTC. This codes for CASSEDRGGEQYV.

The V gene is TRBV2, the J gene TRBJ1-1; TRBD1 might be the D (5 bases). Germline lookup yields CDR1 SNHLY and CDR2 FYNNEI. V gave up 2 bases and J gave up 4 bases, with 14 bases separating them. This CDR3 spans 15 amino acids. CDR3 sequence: CASSEWQGFSTEAFF. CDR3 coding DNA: TGTGCCAGCAGTGAATGGCAGGGTTTCTCCACTGAAGCTTTCTTT.

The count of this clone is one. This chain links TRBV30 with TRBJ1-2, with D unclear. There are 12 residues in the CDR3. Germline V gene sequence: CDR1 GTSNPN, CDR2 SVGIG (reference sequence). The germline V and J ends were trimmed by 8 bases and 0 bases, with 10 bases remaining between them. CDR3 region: CAHSPSNYGYTF. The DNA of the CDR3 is TGTGCCCATAGTCCCTCTAACTATGGCTACACCTTC.

CDR3 sequence reads: CASSWGAGELFF. For the CDR3, the DNA is TGTGCCAGCAGCTGGGGGGCCGGGGAGCTGTTTTTT. This chain joins TRBV5-6 and TRBJ2-2, with D maybe TRBD2 (6 bases). V gave up 3 bases and J gave up 6 bases, with 6 bases separating them. There are 12 residues in the CDR3. Germline assignment: CDR1 SGHDT and CDR2 YYEEEE.

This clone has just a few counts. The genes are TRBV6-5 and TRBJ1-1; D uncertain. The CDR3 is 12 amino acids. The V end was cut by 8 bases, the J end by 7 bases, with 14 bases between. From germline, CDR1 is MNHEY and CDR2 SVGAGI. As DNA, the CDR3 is TGTGCCAGCGAGGGCCTAAAGGATGAAGCTTTCTTT. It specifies CASEGLKDEAFF.

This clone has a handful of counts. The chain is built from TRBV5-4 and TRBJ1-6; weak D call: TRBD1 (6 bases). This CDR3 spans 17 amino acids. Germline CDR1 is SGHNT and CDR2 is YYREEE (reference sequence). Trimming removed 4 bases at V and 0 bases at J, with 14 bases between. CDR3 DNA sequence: TGTGCCAGCAGCCAGGACAGCTCGAGCTCCTATAATTCACCCCTCCACTTT. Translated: CASSQDSSSSYNSPLHF.

CDR3: CASSPPGQGAPRQKLFF. CDR3 DNA sequence: TGTGCCAGCAGCCCCCCGGGACAGGGTGCCCCTAGGCAAAAACTGTTTTTT. The rearrangement joins TRBV7-8 to TRBJ1-4, with TRBD1 matching 9 bases. Germline CDR1 is SGHVS and CDR2 is FQNEAQ. This CDR3 contains 17 residues. The junction had 16 bases not matched to a gene; V was cut back by 5 bases and J by 9 bases.

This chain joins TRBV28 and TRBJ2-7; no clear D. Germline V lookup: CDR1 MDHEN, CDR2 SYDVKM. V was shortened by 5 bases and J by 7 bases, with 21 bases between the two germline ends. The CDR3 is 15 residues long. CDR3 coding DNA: TGTGCCAGCAGTCTCGTGAGGCAGCTCCCGTGGGAGCAGTACGTC. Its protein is CASSLVRQLPWEQYV.

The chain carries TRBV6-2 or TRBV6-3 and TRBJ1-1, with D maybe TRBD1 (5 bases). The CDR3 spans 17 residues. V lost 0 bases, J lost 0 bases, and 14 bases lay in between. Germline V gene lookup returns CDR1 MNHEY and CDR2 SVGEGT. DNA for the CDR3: TGTGCCAGCAGTTACTCCCCCTGGGGCAGCATGAACACTGAAGCTTTCTTT. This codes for CASSYSPWGSMNTEAFF.

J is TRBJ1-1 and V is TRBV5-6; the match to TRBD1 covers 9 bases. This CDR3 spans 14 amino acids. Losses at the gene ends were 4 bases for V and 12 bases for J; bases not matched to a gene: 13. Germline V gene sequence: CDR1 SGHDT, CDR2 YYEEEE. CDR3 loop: CASSHPTQGARSFF. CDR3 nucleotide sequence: TGTGCCAGCAGCCATCCAACACAGGGGGCGAGGTCTTTCTTT.

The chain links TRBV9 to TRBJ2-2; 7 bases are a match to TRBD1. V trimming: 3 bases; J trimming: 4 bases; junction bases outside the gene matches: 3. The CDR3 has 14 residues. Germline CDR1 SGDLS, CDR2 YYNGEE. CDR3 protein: CASSAGQSTGELFF. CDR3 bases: TGTGCCAGCAGCGCGGGACAGTCCACCGGGGAGCTGTTTTTT.

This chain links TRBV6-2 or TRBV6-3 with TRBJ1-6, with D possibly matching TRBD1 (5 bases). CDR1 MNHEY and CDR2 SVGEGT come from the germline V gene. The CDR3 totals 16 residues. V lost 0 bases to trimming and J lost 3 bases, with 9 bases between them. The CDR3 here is CASSYSGGGYNSPLHF. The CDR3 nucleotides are TGTGCCAGCAGTTACTCGGGGGGAGGCTATAATTCACCCCTCCACTTT.

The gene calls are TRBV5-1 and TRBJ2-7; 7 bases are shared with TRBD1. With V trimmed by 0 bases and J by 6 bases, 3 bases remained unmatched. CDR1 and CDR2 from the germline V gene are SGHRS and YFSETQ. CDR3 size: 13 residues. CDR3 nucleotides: TGCGCCAGCAGCTTGGGACAGGGTGCCGAGCAGTACGTC. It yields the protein CASSLGQGAEQYV.

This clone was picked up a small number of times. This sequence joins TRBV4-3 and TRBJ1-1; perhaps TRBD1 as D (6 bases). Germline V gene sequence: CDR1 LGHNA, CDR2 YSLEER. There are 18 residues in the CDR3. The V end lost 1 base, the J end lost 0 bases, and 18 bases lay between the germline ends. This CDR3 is CASSQGEAGAIMNTEAFF. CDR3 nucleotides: TGCGCCAGCAGCCAAGGAGAAGCAGGGGCGATTATGAACACTGAAGCTTTCTTT.

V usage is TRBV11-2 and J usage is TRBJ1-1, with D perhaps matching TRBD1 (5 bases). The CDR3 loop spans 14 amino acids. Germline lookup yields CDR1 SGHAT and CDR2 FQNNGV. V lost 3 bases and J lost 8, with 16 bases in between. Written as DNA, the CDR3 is TGTGCCAGCAGCTTGGCCGGGGGGAAAAGAGAAGCTTTCTTT. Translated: CASSLAGGKREAFF.

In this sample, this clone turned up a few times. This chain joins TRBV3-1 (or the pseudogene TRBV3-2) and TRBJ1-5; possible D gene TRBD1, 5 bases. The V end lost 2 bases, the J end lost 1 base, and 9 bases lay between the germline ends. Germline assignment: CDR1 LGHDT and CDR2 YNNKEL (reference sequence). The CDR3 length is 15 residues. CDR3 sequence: CASSQNGGSNQPQHF. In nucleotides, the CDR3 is TGTGCCAGCAGCCAAAACGGGGGAAGCAATCAGCCCCAGCATTTT.

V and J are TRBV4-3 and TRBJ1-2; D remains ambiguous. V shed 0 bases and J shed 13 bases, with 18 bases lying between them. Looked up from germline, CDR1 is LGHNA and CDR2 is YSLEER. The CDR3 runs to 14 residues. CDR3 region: CASSQEGWSPGVTF. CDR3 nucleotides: TGCGCCAGCAGCCAAGAGGGGTGGTCCCCCGGGGTCACCTTC.

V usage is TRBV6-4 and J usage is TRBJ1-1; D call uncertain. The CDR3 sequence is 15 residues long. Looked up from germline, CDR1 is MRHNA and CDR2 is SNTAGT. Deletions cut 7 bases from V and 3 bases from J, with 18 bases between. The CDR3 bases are TGTGCCAGCAACCGAATGCCGAGGGCTGACACTGAAGCTTTCTTT. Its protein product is CASNRMPRADTEAFF.

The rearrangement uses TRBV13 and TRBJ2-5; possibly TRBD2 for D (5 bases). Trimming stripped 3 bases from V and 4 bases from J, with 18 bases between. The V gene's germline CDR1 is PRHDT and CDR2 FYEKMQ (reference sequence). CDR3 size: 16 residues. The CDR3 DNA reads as TGTGCCAGCAGCTTCACTAGACCCGCAACCCCAGAGACCCAGTACTTC. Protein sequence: CASSFTRPATPETQYF.